This T cell receptor beta chain came from a study of OX40 agonist ivuxolimab in advanced cancers. Study-level findings and limits: The work left the antigen specificity of expanded peripheral T cells undetermined.

A note on this clone: Its matching antigen is unknown.

Trimming pared 0 bases from V and 8 bases from J, leaving 13 bases between. The CDR3 covers 14 residues. Germline V gene sequence: CDR1 LNHNV, CDR2 YYDKDF (reference sequence). This table comes from immunoSEQ multiplex PCR, and its TCRdb copy is limited to in-frame clones, with some not included. Here the sample spans under 25,000 clones, approximately 85% being singletons. This chain joins TRBV15 and TRBJ1-2; D remains ambiguous. The starting material was CD4+ or CD8+ T cells sorted from blood, obtained in a trial of the OX40 agonist ivuxolimab. This TCR was recovered from an adult with an advanced solid tumor such as melanoma, head and neck, liver or kidney cancer. The CDR3 sequence: CATSRDRERSGYTF. The CDR3 DNA follows: TGTGCCACCAGCAGAGATAGGGAGCGGTCCGGCTACACCTTC.